This TCR beta chain was observed in a study of T cells after posttransplantation cyclophosphamide. Overall study findings and caveats: Tissue-infiltrating T cells from skin or gut overlapped little with blood T cells. Later post-transplant blood repertoires were often dominated by donor CD8+ memory clones.

Assay used: immunoSEQ multiplex PCR; TCRdb lists only in-frame clones, some missing. The sample lists some 6,900 clones, more than 80% occurring once. Cyclophosphamide on days +3 and +4 followed busulfan-fludarabine conditioning and a marrow graft. Germline V gene sequence: CDR1 MNHEY, CDR2 SMNVEV (reference sequence). After removal of 5 bases from V and 8 bases from J, the junction contained 7 bases not matched to a gene. The CDR3 has 13 residues. About this clone itself: The target antigen is unknown.

This clonotype was sampled from a male patient aged 60 to 75 who received an allogeneic stem cell transplant from a related donor and was CMV-positive. A subset of T cells may come from the graft donor. V and J are TRBV27 and TRBJ1-1; 8 bases match TRBD1. The material was CD8+ T cells sorted from blood, obtained after allogeneic stem cell transplant with posttransplant cyclophosphamide. The CDR3 sequence: CASSPGTGEEAFF. In nucleotides, the CDR3 is TGTGCCAGCAGTCCCGGGACAGGAGAAGAAGCTTTCTTT.